The 9 T cell receptor beta chains listed next were all sequenced from one sample in a study of shared clonotypes between healthy human individuals (dated by TCRdb to the early 2020s). The receptor library was made with the immunoSEQ multiplex PCR assay. TCRdb holds this immuneACCESS table with in-frame rearrangements only. Some clones are missing; in checked studies, unresolved V genes explain under half, and the rest has no known cause. This sample is represented by over 800,000 clones; roughly 92% of them were singletons. The ten biggest clones cover about 24% of the sample. For the CD8 naive samples, CD45RO-negative cells were positively selected for CCR7, yielding a CD45RA+CCR7+ population from which TemRA cells were excluded. Source material: naive CD8+ T cells sorted from blood. What the cell subset or site label conveys for this sample: CD45RA+CCR7+. The source of these receptors is a man aged 30 to 39 in good health.

This clone was counted between two and nine times. V gene TRBV6-5 combines with J gene TRBJ2-7; no clear D gene. Germline V gene sequence: CDR1 MNHEY, CDR2 SVGAGI. This CDR3 contains 12 residues. Trimming left V 8 bases short and J 1 base short, with 9 bases between. CDR3 protein: CASRSRSYEQYF. CDR3 nucleotides: TGTGCCAGCCGGAGCCGTTCCTACGAGCAGTACTTC.

V and J are TRBV7-9 and TRBJ2-1; TRBD1 is a possible D gene (6 bases). The CDR3 spans 12 residues. V lost 5 bases and J lost 8, with 10 bases in between. Per the germline V gene, CDR1 is SEHNR and CDR2 is FQNEAQ (reference sequence). The CDR3 is CASSREGDEQFF. Written as DNA, the CDR3 is TGTGCCAGCAGCCGCGAGGGGGATGAGCAGTTCTTC.

This chain connects TRBV7-9 to TRBJ2-5; D is uncertain. From germline, CDR1 is SEHNR and CDR2 FQNEAQ (reference sequence). The CDR3 is made up of 11 amino acids. The V end was cut by 5 bases, the J end by 3 bases, with 4 bases between. The CDR3 DNA sequence: TGTGCCAGCAGCGATAAAGAGACCCAGTACTTC. It specifies CASSDKETQYF.

The chain combines TRBV28 with TRBJ2-1; 11 nucleotides agree with TRBD1. CDR1 is MDHEN, CDR2 SYDVKM, per germline. The CDR3 has 17 amino acids. J was trimmed by 1 base and V by 7 bases; bases with no gene match: 9. CDR3 amino acids: CASKQGQGVRSYNEQFF. The CDR3 DNA is TGTGCCAGCAAGCAGGGACAGGGGGTTCGGTCCTACAATGAGCAGTTCTTC.

This clone was counted between two and nine times. This sequence joins TRBV28 and TRBJ2-6, with a weak D call TRBD1 (5 bases). The CDR3 covers 14 residues. Germline-derived CDR1 and CDR2 are MDHEN and SYDVKM. V was trimmed by 5 bases and J by 12 bases, leaving 17 bases between them. The CDR3 here is CASSPTIGVGVLTF. In DNA, the CDR3 is TGTGCCAGCAGTCCAACGATAGGGGTCGGCGTCCTGACTTTC. The variable domain in full, with the rest retrieved from reference TRBV28 and TRBJ2-6, is DVKVTQSSRYLVKRTGEKVFLECVQDMDHENMFWYRQDPGLGLRLIYFSYDVKMKEKGDIPEGYSVSREKKERFSLILESASTNQTSMYLCASSPTIGVGVLTFGAGSRLTVL.

This chain connects TRBV27 to TRBJ2-3; 8 nucleotides align to TRBD1. In germline, CDR1 is MNHEY, CDR2 SMNVEV (reference sequence). V was pared by 6 bases and J by 1 base, with 12 bases of the junction left unmatched. The CDR3 runs to 17 residues. This CDR3 is CASRPLGQGDGTDTQYF. In DNA form, the CDR3 reads TGTGCCAGCAGACCCCTTGGACAGGGCGATGGCACAGATACGCAGTATTTT.

This clone was seen once. V and J are TRBV6-6 and TRBJ2-5; TRBD1 agrees at 7 bases. V was pared by 10 bases and J by 5 bases, with 10 bases of the junction left unmatched. The CDR3 has 13 residues. Germline assignment: CDR1 MNHNY and CDR2 SVGAGI (reference sequence). CDR3 sequence (DNA): TGTGCCACATGGGACAGACAAAGGGAGACCCAGTACTTC. It codes for CATWDRQRETQYF.

The chain employs TRBV13 and TRBJ2-7, with 9 nucleotides matching TRBD2. Unmatched junction bases numbered 7, after V lost 5 bases and J lost 5 bases. CDR1 is PRHDT, CDR2 FYEKMQ, per germline (reference sequence). The CDR3 covers 14 residues. The CDR3 sequence: CASSPGTSFHEQYF. The CDR3 bases are TGTGCCAGCAGCCCCGGGACTAGCTTCCACGAGCAGTACTTC.

The chain recombines TRBV7-9 with TRBJ2-2, with TRBD2 matching over 14 bases. CDR1 is SEHNR, CDR2 FQNEAQ, per germline (reference sequence). The CDR3 runs 18 residues. J lost 4 bases, V lost 2 bases, and 6 bases had no gene match. CDR3 in DNA: TGTGCCAGCAGCTTACCGGGACTAGCGGGAGTGGGCACCGGGGAGCTGTTTTTT. It codes for CASSLPGLAGVGTGELFF.